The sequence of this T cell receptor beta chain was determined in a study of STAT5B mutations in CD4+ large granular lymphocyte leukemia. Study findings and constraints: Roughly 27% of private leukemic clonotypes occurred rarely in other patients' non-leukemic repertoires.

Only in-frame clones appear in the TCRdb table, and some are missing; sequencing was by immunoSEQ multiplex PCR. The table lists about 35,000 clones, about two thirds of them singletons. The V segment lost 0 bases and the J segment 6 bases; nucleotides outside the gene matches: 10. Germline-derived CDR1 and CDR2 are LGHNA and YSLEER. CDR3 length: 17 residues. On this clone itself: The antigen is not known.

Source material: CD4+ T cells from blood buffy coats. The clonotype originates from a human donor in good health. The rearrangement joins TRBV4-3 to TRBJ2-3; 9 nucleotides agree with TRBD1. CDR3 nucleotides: TGCGCCAGCAGCCAAGAACGCCTACAGGGGGCGGGGGATACGCAGTATTTT. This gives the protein CASSQERLQGAGDTQYF.